These 10 T cell receptor beta chains were sequenced from one sample in a study of cytomegalovirus exposure and HLA in healthy donors. The PCR employed 60 Vbeta primers together with 13 Jbeta primers. Generated by immunoSEQ multiplex PCR, the TCRdb table keeps only in-frame clones and is missing some. This sample has roughly 180,000 clones, with roughly four fifths found just once. The specimen sequenced was PBMCs. The receptors stem from a woman under 30 in good health and CMV-seropositive.

The V gene is TRBV5-6, the J gene TRBJ1-4; tentatively, D is TRBD1 (5 bases). This CDR3 region has 14 residues. V lost 2 bases, J lost 4 bases, and 9 bases lay in between. The V gene's germline CDR1 is SGHDT and CDR2 YYEEEE. The CDR3 region has the DNA TGTGCCAGCAGCTTCGGCAGGGATAATGAAAAACTGTTTTTT. It is translated as CASSFGRDNEKLFF.

The V and J genes are TRBV4-3 and TRBJ2-3; 7 bases are a match to TRBD1. J was trimmed by 5 bases and V by 4 bases; bases with no gene match: 3. This CDR3 has 13 residues. Germline V gives CDR1 LGHNA, CDR2 YSLEER. The CDR3 nucleotides read TGCGCCAGCAGCCTCACAGGGGAAGATACGCAGTATTTT. Its protein is CASSLTGEDTQYF.

The rearrangement links TRBV7-2 to TRBJ1-6, with D unclear. The germline V gene encodes CDR1 SGHTA and CDR2 FQGNSA. This CDR3 has 17 amino acids. Trimming shortened V by 5 bases and J by 0 bases, and 14 bases separated the two germline ends. DNA for the CDR3: TGTGCCAGCAGCACCGATACAGTTTACTCCTATAATTCACCCCTCCACTTT. Translating it yields CASSTDTVYSYNSPLHF.

This clone was seen once. The V and J genes are TRBV5-5 and TRBJ2-7; weak D call: TRBD1 (6 bases). V lost 4 bases and J lost 5, with 16 bases in between. CDR1 SGHKS and CDR2 YYEKEE come from the germline V gene (reference sequence). CDR3 length: 14 residues. CDR3 amino acids: CASSPKTGRNEQYF. In nucleotides, the CDR3 is TGTGCCAGCAGCCCTAAAACAGGGCGAAACGAGCAGTACTTC.

The gene calls are TRBV7-2 and TRBJ1-1; TRBD1 agrees at 7 bases. V dropped 6 bases and J dropped 1; count of bases not matched to a gene: 5. This CDR3 has 14 residues. Germline V gene data show CDR1 as SGHTA and CDR2 as FQGNSA. CDR3 sequence: CASRRDRENTEAFF. In nucleotides, the CDR3 is TGTGCCAGCAGGCGAGACAGGGAGAACACTGAAGCTTTCTTT.

The chain combines TRBV30 with TRBJ1-1, with D tentatively TRBD1 (6 bases). Trimming took off 5 bases at V and 3 bases at J, with 10 bases between the two ends. The CDR3 loop spans 12 amino acids. Germline loops: CDR1 GTSNPN, CDR2 SVGIG (reference sequence). In DNA form, the CDR3 reads TGTGCCTGGGGCAGGGGTTACACTGAAGCTTTCTTT. As protein: CAWGRGYTEAFF.

The CDR3 protein is CASSVEGWGGDTDTQYF. The CDR3 bases are TGTGCCAGCAGCGTAGAGGGATGGGGGGGGGACACAGATACGCAGTATTTT. V usage is TRBV9 and J usage is TRBJ2-3; 7 bases line up with TRBD2. CDR3 length: 17 amino acids. The V gene end was trimmed by 0 bases and the J gene end by 2 bases; junction bases not matched to a gene: 9. Germline loops: CDR1 SGDLS, CDR2 YYNGEE.

This clone was detected a few times. The chain couples TRBV30 to TRBJ1-1; perhaps TRBD1 as D (5 bases). The germline gives CDR1 GTSNPN, CDR2 SVGIG (reference sequence). The CDR3 is made up of 12 amino acids. V lost 0 bases, J lost 12 bases, and 14 bases lay in between. The CDR3 sequence is CAWSVDGRGTFF. DNA for the CDR3: TGTGCCTGGAGTGTTGACGGGAGGGGAACTTTCTTT.

The J gene is TRBJ2-7, the V gene TRBV5-4, with 15 nucleotides matching TRBD2. Looked up from germline, CDR1 is SGHNT and CDR2 is YYREEE (reference sequence). The CDR3 runs to 15 residues. Losses at the gene ends were 4 bases for V and 4 bases for J; bases not matched to a gene: 3. CDR3 loop: CASSAGLAGGYEQYF. The CDR3 DNA sequence: TGTGCCAGCAGCGCAGGACTAGCGGGGGGGTACGAGCAGTACTTC.

The count of this clone is one. V is TRBV6-1 and J is TRBJ1-4, with D perhaps matching TRBD1 (5 bases). Trimming shortened V by 2 bases and J by 2 bases, and 15 bases separated the two germline ends. This CDR3 has 17 amino acids. Germline values: CDR1 MNHNS, CDR2 SASEGT. The CDR3 is CASSEIVRTQTNEKLFF. CDR3 nucleotide sequence: TGTGCCAGCAGTGAAATAGTACGGACACAGACTAATGAAAAACTGTTTTTT.